The rows below give T cell receptor beta chains drawn from one sample of a study of regulatory T cells in long-lasting Graves disease. TCRdb processed the multiplex PCR reads anew with MiXCR; each CDR3 protein has one entry. The sample holds hundreds of thousands of distinct CDR3 sequences, more than 20% seen once. Material: peripheral blood mononuclear cells (PBMCs), obtained when the disease was refractory, from a patient treated with antithyroid drugs. The receptors come from a female donor with Graves disease. The CDR3 runs from the conserved cysteine through the conserved F or W. Each record gives: D gene, V gene, clone size, CDR3 length, J gene, CDR3 DNA, CDR3 protein. D genes are given only for firm matches. Only some rows state a clone size, as once, few, many or a class for expanded clones.

.	TRBV2	many	12	TRBJ2-7	TGTGCCAGCAGGTTAGGATTGGGCGAGCAGTACTTC	CASRLGLGEQYF
.	TRBV6-9	.	15	TRBJ2-7	TGTGCCAGCAGTTATGACGTACTGAGCTCCTACGAGCAGTACTTC	CASSYDVLSSYEQYF
.	TRBV7-9	.	14	TRBJ2-7	TGTGCCAGCAGCTCCACGGTGGGGTCCTACGAGCAGTACTTC	CASSSTVGSYEQYF
TRBD2	TRBV7-2	many	16	TRBJ2-5	TGTGCCAGCAGCAGGACTAGCGGGAGGACTCAAGAGACCCAGTACTTC	CASSRTSGRTQETQYF
.	TRBV6-1	many	15	TRBJ1-5	TGTGCCAGCAGTCAAGCCGGATATAGCAATCAGCCCCAGCATTTT	CASSQAGYSNQPQHF
.	TRBV6-8	many	13	TRBJ1-1	TGTGCCAGCAGTTGTCACCCTTACACTGAAGCTTTCTTT	CASSCHPYTEAFF
.	TRBV9	.	15	TRBJ1-4	TGTGCCAGCAGCGGCAAAGACGGCTCCCATGAAAAACTGTTTTTT	CASSGKDGSHEKLFF
.	TRBV20-1	.	16	TRBJ2-2	TGCAGTGCTACTCTCCCGGGACTTGGGAACACCGGGGAGCTGTTTTTT	CSATLPGLGNTGELFF
.	TRBV28	few	13	TRBJ1-3	TGTGCCAGCAGATCTGGGCTGGGGGACACCATATATTTT	CASRSGLGDTIYF
.	TRBV5-1	many	14	TRBJ1-1	TGCGCCAGCAGCCGAGGGCCCATGAACACTGAAGCTTTCTTT	CASSRGPMNTEAFF